The entry below describes one TCR beta chain. Its target antigen remains unknown. Per-base quality was not reported, and no clone a single base away is much larger than it. The receptor library was made with the immunoSEQ multiplex PCR assay. This is the immuneACCESS table as TCRdb keeps it, with only in-frame sequences that have V and J called. A part of the clones is gone; compared with another copy, unresolved V genes explain less than half, and the rest is unexplained. This sample has under 100,000 clones in its table, and about 96% of those were observed once. The ten largest account for about 0.31% of the sample. This entry comes from a study of technical replicates of blood from several donors (dated by TCRdb to between 2016 and 2019). CDR3 length: 16 amino acids, cysteine to phenylalanine. The read is trimmed to its CDR3 DNA, 48 bases read in frame from base 1. Relative to germline, V is 2 bases shorter and J is 0 bases shorter, with 8 bases between their ends. CDR1 and CDR2 are read off the germline V gene as SGHTA and FQGTGA.

This receptor was obtained from a human donor in good health. The sample consisted of T cells isolated from PBMCs. The rearrangement joined TRBV7-3 to TRBJ2-6, with no D gene named confidently. The base sequence is TGTGCCAGCAGCTTAGCGGTCAGCTCTGGGGCCAACGTCCTGACTTTC. Translated, it gives CASSLAVSSGANVLTF.